The clone carrying this TCR beta chain was counted once. Its antigen remains unidentified. Germline CDR1 reads DFQATT; CDR2 reads SNEGSKA (reference sequence). V was trimmed by 2 bases and J by 2 bases, leaving 9 bases between them. CDR3 length: 13 amino acids. Sequencing involved patients with CD8+CD57+ cell expansion previously shown by flow cytometry. Each patient had severe acquired aplastic anemia. At blood sampling, none of the patients had yet received therapy. The data belong to a study of CD8+CD57+ T cells in acquired aplastic anemia. Study background: Sorted CD4+ and CD8+ cells yielded DNA averaging approximately 3.4 ug. The study, taken as a whole, reports: Sharing between patients and controls was observed for around 30 CD8+ CDR3 sequences.

Profiling that covered TCR beta VDJ and CDR3 relied on genomic DNA as its template. TCRdb re-called the reads through MiXCR, storing one row per CDR3 protein. The sample yields about 160,000 distinct CDR3 sequences, about 50% seen once. The chain has TRBV20-1 and TRBJ1-2; D is unclear. Material: sorted CD4+, CD8+, or CD8+CD57+ T cells (not recorded which) from PBMCs. The receptor comes from a human donor with aplastic anemia. In DNA form, the CDR3 reads TGCAGTGCTAGAAAAGGGAGAAACTATGGCTACACCTTC. This encodes CSARKGRNYGYTF.